The rows below give T cell receptor beta chains drawn from one sample of a study of post-analysis software for immune sequencing data. TCRdb redid the calling of the PCR reads with MiXCR, one entry per CDR3 protein. Among some 690,000 distinct CDR3 sequences listed, about 32% were seen once. Sequenced material: blood. The source is a girl between 10 and 17 years old with multiple sclerosis. The CDR3 runs from the conserved cysteine through the conserved F or W. A D gene is named only where the DNA matches it firmly. Clone size is given for some rows only: seen once, a few or many times, or a class if the clone is expanded.

v_gene	j_gene	d_gene	abundance	CDR3aa	CDR3nt
TRBV20-1	TRBJ2-5	-	-	CSARSPTYQETQYF	TGCAGTGCTAGGTCACCTACGTACCAAGAGACCCAGTACTTC
TRBV6-2/TRBV6-3	TRBJ2-7	TRBD2	-	CASSYLPSGTRSYEQYF	TGTGCCAGCAGTTACCTCCCTAGCGGGACGCGCTCCTACGAGCAGTACTTC
TRBV7-8	TRBJ1-5	-	few	CASSFGRVQGNQPQHF	TGTGCCAGCAGCTTCGGGCGGGTACAGGGCAATCAGCCCCAGCATTTT
TRBV29-1	TRBJ1-2	TRBD1	-	CSAWDRGRGSYGYTF	TGCAGCGCTTGGGACAGGGGGCGCGGGTCCTATGGCTACACCTTC
TRBV5-5	TRBJ2-7	TRBD2	-	CASSTGLETEQYF	TGTGCCAGCAGCACGGGACTAGAGACCGAGCAGTACTTC
TRBV14	TRBJ1-2	-	-	CASSQRFLRHGYTF	TGTGCCAGCAGCCAACGGTTCCTCAGGCATGGCTACACCTTC
TRBV12-5	TRBJ1-1	TRBD1	-	CASGLAPGQAHISEAFF	TGTGCTAGTGGTTTGGCTCCGGGACAGGCTCATATCTCTGAAGCTTTCTTT
TRBV28	TRBJ1-1	TRBD1	-	CASSGTATNTEAFF	TGTGCCAGCAGCGGGACAGCAACAAACACTGAAGCTTTCTTT
TRBV12-3/TRBV12-4	TRBJ1-2	-	-	CASSWAPYGYTF	TGTGCCAGCAGTTGGGCACCGTATGGCTACACCTTC
TRBV5-1	TRBJ2-7	-	few	CASSHSSHYEQYF	TGCGCCAGCAGCCATAGCAGCCACTACGAGCAGTACTTC
TRBV20-1	TRBJ2-7	-	-	CSARAAGTFASSYEQYF	TGCAGTGCTAGAGCCGCCGGGACATTTGCGAGCTCCTACGAGCAGTACTTC
TRBV7-2	TRBJ2-1	TRBD2	-	CASSLARERNEQFF	TGTGCCAGCAGCTTAGCGCGGGAGAGGAATGAGCAGTTCTTC
TRBV5-1	TRBJ1-2	-	few	CASSLALGHGYGYTF	TGCGCCAGCAGCTTGGCTTTAGGACACGGCTATGGCTACACCTTC
TRBV7-2	TRBJ1-4	-	-	CASSLGAIRPEELFF	TGTGCCAGCAGCTTAGGGGCAATCCGGCCTGAAGAACTGTTTTTT
TRBV24-1	TRBJ1-2	-	few	CATSDPDGNYGYTF	TGTGCCACCAGTGACCCAGACGGTAACTATGGCTACACCTTC
TRBV12-5	TRBJ2-1	TRBD1	-	CASGLVLGQGYNEQFF	TGTGCTAGTGGTTTGGTACTGGGACAGGGTTACAATGAGCAGTTCTTC
TRBV7-2	TRBJ2-5	-	-	CASSPTRLYQETQYF	TGTGCCAGCAGCCCCACGCGGTTATACCAAGAGACCCAGTACTTC
TRBV14	TRBJ2-7	-	-	CASSHLRPGDSYEQYF	TGTGCCAGCAGCCACCTGCGGCCGGGTGACTCCTACGAGCAGTACTTC
TRBV7-2	TRBJ2-3	-	many	CASSPLGGRGADTQYF	TGTGCCAGCAGCCCCCTTGGGGGGAGAGGTGCAGATACGCAGTATTTT
TRBV5-1	TRBJ2-7	-	many	CASSLGGTMGEQYF	TGCGCCAGCAGCTTGGGTGGGACGATGGGCGAGCAGTACTTC
TRBV11-2	TRBJ1-1	-	-	CASSLGSRGRTEAFF	TGTGCCAGCAGCTTAGGCTCCCGGGGCCGGACTGAAGCTTTCTTT
TRBV5-1	TRBJ1-1	-	few	CASSLGTGDEEAFF	TGCGCCAGCAGCTTGGGGACGGGCGATGAGGAAGCTTTCTTT
TRBV5-1	TRBJ2-1	TRBD2	-	CASSWKTSGSDNEQFF	TGCGCCAGCAGCTGGAAGACTAGCGGGAGCGACAATGAGCAGTTCTTC
TRBV5-1	TRBJ2-3	-	-	CASSPRSRDTQYF	TGCGCCAGCAGCCCCAGGAGTAGGGATACGCAGTATTTT
TRBV3-1	TRBJ1-5	-	-	CASSQGLRGANQPQHF	TGTGCCAGCAGCCAGGGTCTCCGGGGGGCGAATCAGCCCCAGCATTTT
TRBV12-3/TRBV12-4	TRBJ1-5	-	many	CASSWRVGQPQHF	TGTGCCAGCAGTTGGAGGGTGGGTCAGCCCCAGCATTTT
TRBV6-1	TRBJ1-5	TRBD1	-	CASGTEFNQPQHF	TGTGCCAGCGGGACAGAATTTAATCAGCCCCAGCATTTT
TRBV5-1	TRBJ1-1	-	-	CASSRLGGNTEAFF	TGCGCCAGCAGCCGCCTGGGGGGGAACACTGAAGCTTTCTTT
TRBV7-2	TRBJ2-3	TRBD2	-	CASSSGPLAGTDTQYF	TGTGCCAGCAGCTCCGGCCCCCTAGCGGGTACAGATACGCAGTATTTT
TRBV9	TRBJ2-1	-	-	CASSQFGTVNNEQFF	TGTGCCAGCAGCCAATTCGGGACCGTGAACAATGAGCAGTTCTTC
TRBV4-3	TRBJ2-1	TRBD2	many	CASSQVTSGPNEQFF	TGCGCCAGCAGCCAGGTGACTAGCGGGCCCAATGAGCAGTTCTTC
TRBV6-2/TRBV6-3	TRBJ2-1	-	-	CASSRSGDRDNEQFF	TGTGCCAGCAGCCGATCGGGGGACCGAGACAATGAGCAGTTCTTC
TRBV4-2	TRBJ2-3	TRBD2	-	CASSQETGTRVVGTQYF	TGTGCCAGCAGCCAAGAGACCGGGACTAGGGTTGTTGGTACGCAGTATTTT
TRBV6-6	TRBJ1-6	-	-	CASSSPPVTRLPPLHF	TGTGCCAGCAGTTCGCCGCCGGTTACTCGGCTTCCACCCCTCCACTTT
TRBV7-2	TRBJ2-5	-	-	CASATRVGETQYF	TGTGCCAGCGCCACGCGGGTTGGAGAGACCCAGTACTTC
TRBV6-2/TRBV6-3	TRBJ2-3	TRBD2	-	CASSYSLAGFEDTQYF	TGTGCCAGCAGTTACTCTCTAGCGGGGTTTGAAGATACGCAGTATTTT
TRBV6-5	TRBJ1-5	-	few	CASRKMRDNQPQHF	TGTGCCAGCAGGAAGATGAGGGATAATCAGCCCCAGCATTTT
TRBV25-1	TRBJ2-5	-	-	CASSEEFRGFAETQYF	TGTGCCAGCAGTGAAGAGTTTAGAGGGTTTGCAGAGACCCAGTACTTC
TRBV7-9	TRBJ2-7	TRBD1	many	CASSPRQGTYEQYF	TGTGCCAGCAGCCCTAGACAGGGAACCTACGAGCAGTACTTC
TRBV7-6	TRBJ2-5	-	-	CASSFDPDSQETQYF	TGTGCCAGCAGCTTCGACCCTGACAGCCAAGAGACCCAGTACTTC
TRBV10-3	TRBJ1-1	TRBD1	-	CATSGGQYQSNTEAFF	TGTGCCACCTCCGGGGGACAGTATCAATCGAACACTGAAGCTTTCTTT
TRBV10-3	TRBJ2-7	TRBD2	few	CAIIIGLAGGGEQYF	TGTGCCATCATAATAGGGCTAGCGGGAGGTGGCGAGCAGTACTTC
TRBV3-1	TRBJ1-2	-	-	CASSQEWAFNGYTF	TGTGCCAGCAGCCAAGAGTGGGCTTTTAACGGCTACACCTTC
TRBV6-1	TRBJ2-7	TRBD1	-	CASSARQGQGAIEQYF	TGTGCCAGCAGTGCCCGTCAGGGACAGGGGGCGATCGAGCAGTACTTC
TRBV20-1	TRBJ2-4	-	-	CSGGEGGIQYF	TGCAGTGGAGGAGAGGGGGGCATTCAGTACTTC
TRBV12-5	TRBJ2-1	TRBD2	few	CASANSGLAGNNNEQFF	TGTGCTAGTGCCAACTCAGGACTAGCGGGCAACAACAATGAGCAGTTCTTC
TRBV20-1	TRBJ1-2	-	-	CSASLANYGYTF	TGCAGTGCTAGTCTAGCTAACTATGGCTACACCTTC
TRBV29-1	TRBJ2-1	TRBD1	-	CSVRRTGGMVNEQFF	TGCAGCGTTCGTCGGACAGGGGGGATGGTAAATGAGCAGTTCTTC
TRBV12-3/TRBV12-4	TRBJ1-5	-	-	CASSLSLLNQPQHF	TGTGCCAGCAGTTTGTCTCTCCTGAATCAGCCCCAGCATTTT
TRBV12-3/TRBV12-4	TRBJ1-1	-	-	CASSQVGGGIGEAFF	TGTGCCAGCAGCCAAGTGGGGGGAGGAATAGGGGAAGCTTTCTTT